This section outlines one TCR beta chain sequence together with its context. Antigen unknown. The length of the CDR3 is 14 residues. The V end lost 6 bases, the J end lost 5 bases, and 16 bases lay between the germline ends. This sample was included in a study of CD8+CD57+ T cells in acquired aplastic anemia. Study outcomes and limitations: Researchers reported that CD8+ Simpson's diversity was not significantly different in patients versus controls. Sharing between patients and controls was observed for around 27 CD8+ CDR3 sequences.

Researchers used genomic DNA as the template to profile TCR beta VDJ and CDR3. Each CDR3 protein gets one entry after TCRdb re-called the reads with MiXCR. The sample lists a few hundred thousand distinct CDR3 sequences, roughly half seen once, with around 7.6% in the top ten. The V gene is TRBV12-3 or TRBV12-4, the J gene TRBJ1-2; D is unresolved. The sequenced sample was sorted CD4+, CD8+, or CD8+CD57+ T cells (not recorded which) from PBMCs. The receptor was derived from a human donor with severe aplastic anemia or a healthy control (not recorded which). CDR3 coding DNA: TGTGCCAGCAGCCAATCTGAGGTCCTGTATGGCTACACCTTC. Amino acids: CASSQSEVLYGYTF.